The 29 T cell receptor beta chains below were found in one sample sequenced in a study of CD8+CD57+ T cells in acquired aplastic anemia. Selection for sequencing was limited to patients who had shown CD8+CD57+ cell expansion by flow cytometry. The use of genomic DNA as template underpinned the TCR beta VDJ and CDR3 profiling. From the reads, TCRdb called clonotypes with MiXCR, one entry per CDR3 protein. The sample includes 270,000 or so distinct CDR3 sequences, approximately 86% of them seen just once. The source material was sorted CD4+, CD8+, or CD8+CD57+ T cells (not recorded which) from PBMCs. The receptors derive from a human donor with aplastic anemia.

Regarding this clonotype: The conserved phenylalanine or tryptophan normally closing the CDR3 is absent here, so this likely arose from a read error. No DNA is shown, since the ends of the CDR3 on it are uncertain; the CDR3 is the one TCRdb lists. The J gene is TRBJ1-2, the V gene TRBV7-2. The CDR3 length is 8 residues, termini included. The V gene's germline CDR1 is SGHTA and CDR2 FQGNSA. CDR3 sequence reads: CASSLGTS.

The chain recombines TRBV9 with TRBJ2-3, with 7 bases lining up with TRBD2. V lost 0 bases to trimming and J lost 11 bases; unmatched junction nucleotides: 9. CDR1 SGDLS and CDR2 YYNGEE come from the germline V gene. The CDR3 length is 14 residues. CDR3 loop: CASSVAGGTTGQYF. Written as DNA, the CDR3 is TGTGCCAGCAGCGTAGCGGGGGGTACCACCGGGCAGTATTTT.

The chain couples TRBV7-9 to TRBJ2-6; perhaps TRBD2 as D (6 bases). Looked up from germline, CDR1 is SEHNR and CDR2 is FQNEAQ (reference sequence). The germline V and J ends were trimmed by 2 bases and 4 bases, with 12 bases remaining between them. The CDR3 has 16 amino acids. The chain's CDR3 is CASSLPGSGGANVLTF. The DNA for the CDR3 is TGTGCCAGCAGCTTACCGGGTAGCGGCGGGGCCAACGTCCTGACTTTC.

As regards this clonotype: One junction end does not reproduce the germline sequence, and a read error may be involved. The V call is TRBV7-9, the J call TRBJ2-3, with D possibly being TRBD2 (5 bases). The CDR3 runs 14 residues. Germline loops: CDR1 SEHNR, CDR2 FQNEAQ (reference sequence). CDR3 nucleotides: TGTGCCAGCAGCTTTGAAGGAGGTCGGGGTACGCATGACTTT. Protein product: CASSFEGGRGTHDF.

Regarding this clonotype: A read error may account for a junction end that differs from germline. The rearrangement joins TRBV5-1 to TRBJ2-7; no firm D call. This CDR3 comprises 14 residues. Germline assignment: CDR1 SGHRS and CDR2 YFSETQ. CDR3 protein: CASSDQSLDTEPYF. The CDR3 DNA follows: TGTGCCAGCAGCGATCAGAGCCTAGACACCGAACCTTACTTT.

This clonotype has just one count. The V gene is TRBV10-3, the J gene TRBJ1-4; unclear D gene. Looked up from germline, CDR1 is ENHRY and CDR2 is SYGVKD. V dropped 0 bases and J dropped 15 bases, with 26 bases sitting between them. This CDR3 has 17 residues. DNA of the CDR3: TGTGCCATCAGTGAGTCTTCAGGAGAACAAATCCCTGAAATTTTGTTTTTT. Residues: CAISESSGEQIPEILFF.

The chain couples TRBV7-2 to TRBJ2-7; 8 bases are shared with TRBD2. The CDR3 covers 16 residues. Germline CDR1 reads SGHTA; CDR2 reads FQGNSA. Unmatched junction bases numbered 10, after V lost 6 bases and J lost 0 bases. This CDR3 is CASSSRGGPRSYEQYF. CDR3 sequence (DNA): TGTGCCAGCAGTTCTCGGGGGGGCCCCCGCTCCTACGAGCAGTACTTC.

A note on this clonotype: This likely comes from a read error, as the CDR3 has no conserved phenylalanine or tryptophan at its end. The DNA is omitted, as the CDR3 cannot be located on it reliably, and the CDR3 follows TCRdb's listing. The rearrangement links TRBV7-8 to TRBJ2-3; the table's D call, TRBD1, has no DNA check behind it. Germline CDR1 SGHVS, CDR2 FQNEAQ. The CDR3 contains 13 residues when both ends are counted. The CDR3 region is CASSLAGAHAPQY.

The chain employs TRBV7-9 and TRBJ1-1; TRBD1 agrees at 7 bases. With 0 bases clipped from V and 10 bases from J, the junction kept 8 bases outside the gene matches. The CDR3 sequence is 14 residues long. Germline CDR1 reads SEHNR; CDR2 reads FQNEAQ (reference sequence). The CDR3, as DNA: TGTGCCAGCAGCTTAGCGACAGGGCCGGCGGGAGCTTTCTTT. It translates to CASSLATGPAGAFF.

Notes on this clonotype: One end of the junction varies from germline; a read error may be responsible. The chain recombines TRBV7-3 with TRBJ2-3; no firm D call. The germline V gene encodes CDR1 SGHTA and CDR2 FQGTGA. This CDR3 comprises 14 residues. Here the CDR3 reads CASSLSGTGANLLF. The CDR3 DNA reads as TGTGCCAGCAGCTTAAGTGGAACTGGCGCCAACCTCCTTTTT.

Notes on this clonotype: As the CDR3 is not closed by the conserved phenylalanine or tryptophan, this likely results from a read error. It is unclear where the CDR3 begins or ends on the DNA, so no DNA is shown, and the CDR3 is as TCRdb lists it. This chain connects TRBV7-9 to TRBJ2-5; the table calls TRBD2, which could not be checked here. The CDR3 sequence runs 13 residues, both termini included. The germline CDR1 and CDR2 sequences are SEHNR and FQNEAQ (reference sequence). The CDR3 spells CACEAAVSGGPLY.

The CDR3 DNA sequence: TGTGCCAGCAGTGATGGGTTCTTC. Its protein product is CASSDGFF. The chain links TRBV2 to TRBJ2-1; D remains ambiguous. This CDR3 region has 8 residues. V lost 3 bases, J lost 15 bases, and 3 bases lay in between. Germline CDR1 reads SNHLY; CDR2 reads FYNNEI.

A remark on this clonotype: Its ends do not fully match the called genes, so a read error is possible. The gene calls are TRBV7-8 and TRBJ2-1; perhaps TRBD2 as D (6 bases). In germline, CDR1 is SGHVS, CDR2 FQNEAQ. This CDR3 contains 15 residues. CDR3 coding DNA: TGTGCCAGTAGTAAAGCTAGCGTCGCCTGCAATAAGCAGTTCTTC. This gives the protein CASSKASVACNKQFF.

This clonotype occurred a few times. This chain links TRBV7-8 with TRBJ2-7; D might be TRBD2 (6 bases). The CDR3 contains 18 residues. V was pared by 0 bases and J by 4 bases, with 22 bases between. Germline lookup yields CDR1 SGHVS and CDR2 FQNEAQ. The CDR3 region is CASSLAGGPDAQSYEQYV. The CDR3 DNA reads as TGTGCCAGCAGCTTAGCGGGAGGCCCCGATGCGCAGTCTTACGAGCAGTACGTC.

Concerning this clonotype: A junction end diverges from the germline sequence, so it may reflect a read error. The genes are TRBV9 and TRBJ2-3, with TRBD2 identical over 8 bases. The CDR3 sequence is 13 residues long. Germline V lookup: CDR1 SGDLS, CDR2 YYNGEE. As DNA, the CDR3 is TGTGCCAGCAGCGACGGGGGGGACGAGAAGGATGGCTTT. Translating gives CASSDGGDEKDGF.

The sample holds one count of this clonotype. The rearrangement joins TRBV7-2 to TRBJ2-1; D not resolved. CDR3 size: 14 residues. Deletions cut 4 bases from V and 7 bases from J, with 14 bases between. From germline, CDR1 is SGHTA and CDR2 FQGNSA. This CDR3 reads CASSCAGLGNEQFF. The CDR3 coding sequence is TGTGCCAGCAGCTGTGCAGGTCTAGGTAATGAGCAGTTCTTC.

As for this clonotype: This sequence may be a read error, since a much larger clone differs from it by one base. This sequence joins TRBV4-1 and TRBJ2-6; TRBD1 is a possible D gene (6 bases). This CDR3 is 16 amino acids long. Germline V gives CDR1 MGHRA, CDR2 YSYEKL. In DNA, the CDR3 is TGCGCCAGCAGCCAAGATGGGACATCTGGGGCCAACGTCCTGGCTTTC. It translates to CASSQDGTSGANVLAF.

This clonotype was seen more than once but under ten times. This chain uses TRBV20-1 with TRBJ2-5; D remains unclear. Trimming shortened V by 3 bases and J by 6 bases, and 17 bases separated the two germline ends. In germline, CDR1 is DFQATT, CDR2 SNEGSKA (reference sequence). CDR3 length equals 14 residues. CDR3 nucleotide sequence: TGCAGTGCTAGTAAGGCCCTTAGCAATCAGACCCAGTACTTC. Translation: CSASKALSNQTQYF.

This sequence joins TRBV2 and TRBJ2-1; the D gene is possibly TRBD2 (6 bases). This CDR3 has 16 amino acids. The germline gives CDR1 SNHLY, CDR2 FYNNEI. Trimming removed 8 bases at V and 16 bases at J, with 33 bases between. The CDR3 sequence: CASGGTPVVLNTEPFF. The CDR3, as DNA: TGTGCCAGCGGCGGGACTCCCGTCGTCTTGAACACTGAACCTTTCTTC. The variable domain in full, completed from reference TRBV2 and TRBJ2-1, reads EPEVTQTPSHQVTQMGQEVILRCVPISNHLYFYWYRQILGQKVEFLVSFYNNEISEKSEIFDDQFSVERPDGSNFTLKIRSTKLEDSAMYFCASGGTPVVLNTEPFFGPGTRLTVL.

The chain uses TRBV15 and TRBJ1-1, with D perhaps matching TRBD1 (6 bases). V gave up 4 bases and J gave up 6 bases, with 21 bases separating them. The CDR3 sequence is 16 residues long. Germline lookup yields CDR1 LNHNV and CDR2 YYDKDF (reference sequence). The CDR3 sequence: CATSNTGREATPEAFF. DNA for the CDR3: TGTGCCACCAGCAACACAGGGAGGGAGGCGACCCCTGAAGCTTTCTTT.

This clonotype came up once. The CDR3 sequence is CASSFTSAMSCTSTF. The CDR3 DNA reads as TGTGCCAGCAGCTTTACTAGCGCAATGAGCTGTACTTCCACCTTC. This rearrangement joins TRBV7-8 to TRBJ1-2; no definite D call. The CDR3 extends over 15 amino acids. Germline loops: CDR1 SGHVS, CDR2 FQNEAQ. Trimming left V 3 bases short and J 13 bases short, with 24 bases between.

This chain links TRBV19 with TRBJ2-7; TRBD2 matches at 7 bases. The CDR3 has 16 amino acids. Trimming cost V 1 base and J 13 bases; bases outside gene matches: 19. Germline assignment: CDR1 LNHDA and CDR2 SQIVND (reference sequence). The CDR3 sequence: CASSIASGAYNAQFYV. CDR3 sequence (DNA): TGTGCCAGTAGTATAGCTAGCGGAGCCTACAATGCGCAGTTCTACGTC.

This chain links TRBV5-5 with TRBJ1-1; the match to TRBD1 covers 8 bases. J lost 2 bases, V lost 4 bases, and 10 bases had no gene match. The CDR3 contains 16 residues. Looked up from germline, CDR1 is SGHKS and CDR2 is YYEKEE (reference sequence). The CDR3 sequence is CASSLDRVPANTEAFF. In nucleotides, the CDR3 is TGTGCCAGCAGCCTGGACAGGGTCCCGGCCAACACTGAAGCTTTCTTT.

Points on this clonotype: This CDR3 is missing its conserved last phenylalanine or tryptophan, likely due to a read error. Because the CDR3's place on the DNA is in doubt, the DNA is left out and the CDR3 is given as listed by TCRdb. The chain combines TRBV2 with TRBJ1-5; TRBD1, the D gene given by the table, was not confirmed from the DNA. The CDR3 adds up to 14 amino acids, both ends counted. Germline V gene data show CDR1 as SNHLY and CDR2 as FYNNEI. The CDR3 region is CASGDGGTGTPQLG.

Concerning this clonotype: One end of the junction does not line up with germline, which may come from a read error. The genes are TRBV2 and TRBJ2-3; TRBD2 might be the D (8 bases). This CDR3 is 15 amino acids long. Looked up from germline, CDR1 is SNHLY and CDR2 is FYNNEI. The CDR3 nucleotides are TGTGCCCGCAGAGGGGGCGGGGGGCGAACAGATAGGATGTATTTT. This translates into CARRGGGGRTDRMYF. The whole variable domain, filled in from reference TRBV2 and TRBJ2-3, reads EPEVTQTPSHQVTQMGQEVILRCVPISNHLYFYWYRQILGQKVEFLVSFYNNEISEKSEIFDDQFSVERPDGSNFTLKIRSTKLEDSAMYFCARRGGGGRTDRMYFGPGTRLTVL.

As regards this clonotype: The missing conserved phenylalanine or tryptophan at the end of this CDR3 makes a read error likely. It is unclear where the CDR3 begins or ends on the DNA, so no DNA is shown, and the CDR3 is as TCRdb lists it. The CDR3 sequence: CASSLARGPDTQY. The chain couples TRBV7-8 to TRBJ1-2. The CDR3 spans 13 residues, counting both ends. Germline lookup yields CDR1 SGHVS and CDR2 FQNEAQ.

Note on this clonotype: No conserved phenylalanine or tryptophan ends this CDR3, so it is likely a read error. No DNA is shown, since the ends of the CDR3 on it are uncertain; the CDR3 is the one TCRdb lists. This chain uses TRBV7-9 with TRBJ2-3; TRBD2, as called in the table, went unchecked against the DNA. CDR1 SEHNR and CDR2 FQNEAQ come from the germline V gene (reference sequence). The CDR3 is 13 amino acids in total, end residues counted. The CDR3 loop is CASSLETSGTGLV.

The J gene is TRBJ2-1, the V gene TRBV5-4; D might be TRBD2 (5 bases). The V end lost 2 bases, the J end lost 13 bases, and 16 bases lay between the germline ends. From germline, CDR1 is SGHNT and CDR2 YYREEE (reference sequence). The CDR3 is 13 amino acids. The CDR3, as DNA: TGTGCCAGCAGCTTTACTATCGCGGGTGGACAGTTCTTC. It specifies CASSFTIAGGQFF.

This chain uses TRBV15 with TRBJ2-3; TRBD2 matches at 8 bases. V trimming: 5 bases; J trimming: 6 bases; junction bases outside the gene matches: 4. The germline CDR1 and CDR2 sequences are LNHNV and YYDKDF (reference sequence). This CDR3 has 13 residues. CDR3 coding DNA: TGTGCCACCAGCTCGGGGGGGGTGGATACGCAGTATTTT. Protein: CATSSGGVDTQYF.